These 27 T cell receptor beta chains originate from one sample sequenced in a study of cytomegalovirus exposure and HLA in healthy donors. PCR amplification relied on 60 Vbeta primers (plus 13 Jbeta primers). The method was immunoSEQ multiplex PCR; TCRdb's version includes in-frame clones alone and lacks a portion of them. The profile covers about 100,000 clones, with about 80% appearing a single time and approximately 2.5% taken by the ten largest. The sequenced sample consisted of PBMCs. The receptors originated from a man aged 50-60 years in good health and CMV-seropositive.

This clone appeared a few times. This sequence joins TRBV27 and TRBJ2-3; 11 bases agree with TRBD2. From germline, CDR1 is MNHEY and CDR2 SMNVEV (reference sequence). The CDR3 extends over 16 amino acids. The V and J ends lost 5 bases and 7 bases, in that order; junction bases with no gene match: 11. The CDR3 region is CASSPYGLAGGHTQYF. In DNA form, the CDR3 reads TGTGCCAGCAGTCCCTATGGCCTAGCGGGGGGTCATACGCAGTATTTT.

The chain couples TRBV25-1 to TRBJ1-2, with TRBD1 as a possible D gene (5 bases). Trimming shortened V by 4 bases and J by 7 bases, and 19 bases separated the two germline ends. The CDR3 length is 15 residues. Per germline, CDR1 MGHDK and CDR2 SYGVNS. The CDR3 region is CASSGLSRGFSGYTF. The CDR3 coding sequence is TGTGCCAGCAGTGGCCTCTCCCGGGGGTTTAGTGGCTACACCTTC.

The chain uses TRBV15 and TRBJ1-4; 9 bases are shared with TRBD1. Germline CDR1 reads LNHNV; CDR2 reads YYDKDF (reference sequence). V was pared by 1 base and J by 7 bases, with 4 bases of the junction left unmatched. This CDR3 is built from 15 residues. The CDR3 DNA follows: TGTGCCACCAGCAGAGGGGGGACAGGGACTGAAAAACTGTTTTTT. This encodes CATSRGGTGTEKLFF.

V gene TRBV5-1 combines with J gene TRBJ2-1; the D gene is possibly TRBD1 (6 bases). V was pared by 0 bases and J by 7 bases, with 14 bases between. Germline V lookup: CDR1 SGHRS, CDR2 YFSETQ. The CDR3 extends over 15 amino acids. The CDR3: CASSLAVDSANEQFF. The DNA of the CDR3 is TGCGCCAGCAGCTTGGCCGTGGACAGCGCTAATGAGCAGTTCTTC.

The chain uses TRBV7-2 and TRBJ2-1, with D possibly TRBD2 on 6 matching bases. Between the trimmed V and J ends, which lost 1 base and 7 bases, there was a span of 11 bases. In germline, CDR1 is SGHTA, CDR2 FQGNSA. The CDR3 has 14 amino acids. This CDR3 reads CASSLGLDPNEQFF. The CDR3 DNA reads TGTGCCAGCAGCTTAGGACTAGACCCTAATGAGCAGTTCTTC. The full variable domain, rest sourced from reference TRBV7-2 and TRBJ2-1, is GAGVSQSPSNKVTEKGKDVELRCDPISGHTALYWYRQSLGQGLEFLIYFQGNSAPDKSGLPSDRFSAERTGGSVSTLTIQRTQQEDSAVYLCASSLGLDPNEQFFGPGTRLTVL.

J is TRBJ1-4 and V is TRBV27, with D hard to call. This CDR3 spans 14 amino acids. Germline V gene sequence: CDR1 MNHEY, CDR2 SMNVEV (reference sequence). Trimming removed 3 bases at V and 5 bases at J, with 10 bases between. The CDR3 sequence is CASSLGRPNEKLFF. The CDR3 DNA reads TGTGCCAGCAGTTTGGGCAGGCCGAATGAAAAACTGTTTTTT.

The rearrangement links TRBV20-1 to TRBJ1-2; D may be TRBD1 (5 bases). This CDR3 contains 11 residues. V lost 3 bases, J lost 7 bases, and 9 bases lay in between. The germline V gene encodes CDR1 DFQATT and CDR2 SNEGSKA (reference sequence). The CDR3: CSARTDTGYTF. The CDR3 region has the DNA TGCAGTGCTAGGACAGACACTGGCTACACCTTC.

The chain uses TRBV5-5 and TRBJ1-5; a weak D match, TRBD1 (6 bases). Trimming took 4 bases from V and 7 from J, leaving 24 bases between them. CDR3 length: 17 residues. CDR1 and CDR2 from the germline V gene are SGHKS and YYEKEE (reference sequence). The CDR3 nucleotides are TGTGCCAGCAGCCGGGGGGCGGGACAATCAGGGGAACAGCCCCAGCATTTT. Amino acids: CASSRGAGQSGEQPQHF.

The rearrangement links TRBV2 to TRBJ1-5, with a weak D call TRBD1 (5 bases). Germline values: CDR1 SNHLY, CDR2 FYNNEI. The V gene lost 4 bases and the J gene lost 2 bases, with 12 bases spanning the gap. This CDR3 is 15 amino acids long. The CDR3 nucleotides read TGTGCCAGCAGTGGTTCCCAGGGCGGCAATCAGCCCCAGCATTTT. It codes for CASSGSQGGNQPQHF. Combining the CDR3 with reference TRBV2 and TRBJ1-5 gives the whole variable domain EPEVTQTPSHQVTQMGQEVILRCVPISNHLYFYWYRQILGQKVEFLVSFYNNEISEKSEIFDDQFSVERPDGSNFTLKIRSTKLEDSAMYFCASSGSQGGNQPQHFGDGTRLSIL.

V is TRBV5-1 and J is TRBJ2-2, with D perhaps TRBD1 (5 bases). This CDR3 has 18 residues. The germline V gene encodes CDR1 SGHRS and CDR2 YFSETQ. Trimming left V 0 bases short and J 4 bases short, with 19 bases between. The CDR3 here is CASSLGSHLPRGTGELFF. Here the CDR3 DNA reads TGCGCCAGCAGCTTGGGGAGTCATCTGCCAAGGGGCACCGGGGAGCTGTTTTTT.

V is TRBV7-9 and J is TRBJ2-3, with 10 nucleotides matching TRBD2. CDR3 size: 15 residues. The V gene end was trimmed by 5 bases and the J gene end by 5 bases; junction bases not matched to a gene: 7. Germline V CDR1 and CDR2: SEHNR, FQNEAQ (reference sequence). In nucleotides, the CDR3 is TGTGCCAGCAGCCCCCTCCGACTAGCGGGAGATACGCAGTATTTT. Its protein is CASSPLRLAGDTQYF.

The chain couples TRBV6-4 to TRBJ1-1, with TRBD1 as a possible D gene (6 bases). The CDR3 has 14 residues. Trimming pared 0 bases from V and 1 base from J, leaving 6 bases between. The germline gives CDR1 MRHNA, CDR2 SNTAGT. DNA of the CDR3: TGTGCCAGCAGTGACTCGGGACAGAACACTGAAGCTTTCTTT. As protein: CASSDSGQNTEAFF.

CDR3 DNA sequence: TGTGCCATCAGTGAGACGGGGTGGGGTGAAAAACTGTTTTTT. Its translation: CAISETGWGEKLFF. The chain uses TRBV10-3 and TRBJ1-4; D gene ambiguous. The germline V gene encodes CDR1 ENHRY and CDR2 SYGVKD. The CDR3 is 14 amino acids. The V and J ends lost 2 bases and 7 bases respectively, with 11 bases between them.

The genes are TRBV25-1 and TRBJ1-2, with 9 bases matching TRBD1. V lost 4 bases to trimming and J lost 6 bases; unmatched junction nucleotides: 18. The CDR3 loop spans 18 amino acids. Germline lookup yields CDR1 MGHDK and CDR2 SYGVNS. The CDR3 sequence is CASSASTPGQGSPHGYTF. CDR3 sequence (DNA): TGTGCCAGCAGTGCCTCGACTCCGGGACAGGGCTCACCGCATGGCTACACCTTC.

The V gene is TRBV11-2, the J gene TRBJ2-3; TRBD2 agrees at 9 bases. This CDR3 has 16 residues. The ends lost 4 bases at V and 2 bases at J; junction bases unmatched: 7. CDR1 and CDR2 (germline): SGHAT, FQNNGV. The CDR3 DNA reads TGTGCCAGCAGCTCTACTAGCGGGTTATACACAGATACGCAGTATTTT. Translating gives CASSSTSGLYTDTQYF.

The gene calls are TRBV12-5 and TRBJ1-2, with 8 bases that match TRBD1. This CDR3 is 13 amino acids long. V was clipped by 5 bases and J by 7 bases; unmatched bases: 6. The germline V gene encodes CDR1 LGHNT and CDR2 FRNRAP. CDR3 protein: CASGPTGEVGYTF. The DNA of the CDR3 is TGTGCTAGTGGTCCGACAGGGGAGGTTGGCTACACCTTC.

The CDR3 protein is CASSPSPGLAGAGELFF. CDR3 DNA sequence: TGCGCCAGCAGCCCCTCACCGGGACTAGCGGGGGCCGGGGAGCTGTTTTTT. The genes are TRBV4-1 and TRBJ2-2; the match to TRBD2 covers 14 bases. This CDR3 is 17 amino acids long. Germline V CDR1 and CDR2: MGHRA, YSYEKL. With V trimmed by 4 bases and J by 6 bases, 7 bases remained unmatched.

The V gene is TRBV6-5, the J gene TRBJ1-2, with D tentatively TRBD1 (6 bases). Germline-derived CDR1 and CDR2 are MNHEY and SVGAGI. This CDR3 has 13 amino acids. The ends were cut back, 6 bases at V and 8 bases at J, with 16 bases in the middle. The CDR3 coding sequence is TGTGCCAGCAGGCGGGGGCGGTCGGAAGGCTACACCTTC. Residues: CASRRGRSEGYTF.

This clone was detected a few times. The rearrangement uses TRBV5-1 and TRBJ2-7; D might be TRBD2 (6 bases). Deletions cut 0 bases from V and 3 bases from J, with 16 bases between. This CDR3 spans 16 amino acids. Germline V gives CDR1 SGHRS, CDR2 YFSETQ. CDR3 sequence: CASSLASSRGGYEQYF. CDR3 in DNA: TGCGCCAGCAGCTTGGCTTCCAGTCGGGGAGGCTACGAGCAGTACTTC.

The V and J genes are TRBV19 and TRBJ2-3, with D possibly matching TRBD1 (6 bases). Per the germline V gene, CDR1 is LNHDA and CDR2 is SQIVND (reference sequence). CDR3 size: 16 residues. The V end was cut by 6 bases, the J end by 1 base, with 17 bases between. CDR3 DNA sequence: TGTGCCAGTAGCCGACGGGGTCACAGGGGCACAGATACGCAGTATTTT. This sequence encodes CASSRRGHRGTDTQYF.

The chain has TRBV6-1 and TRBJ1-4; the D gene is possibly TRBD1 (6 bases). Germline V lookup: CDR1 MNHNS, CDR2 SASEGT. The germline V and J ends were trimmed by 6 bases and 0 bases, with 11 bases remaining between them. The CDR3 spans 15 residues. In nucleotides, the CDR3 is TGTGCCAGCAGCAGGACAGCAGCAACTAATGAAAAACTGTTTTTT. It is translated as CASSRTAATNEKLFF.

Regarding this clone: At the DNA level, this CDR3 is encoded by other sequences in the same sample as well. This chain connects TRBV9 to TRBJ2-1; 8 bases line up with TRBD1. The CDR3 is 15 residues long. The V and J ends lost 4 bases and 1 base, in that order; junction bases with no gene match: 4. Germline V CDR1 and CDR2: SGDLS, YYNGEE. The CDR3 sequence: CASSPRTGSYNEQFF. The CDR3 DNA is TGTGCCAGCAGCCCCAGGACAGGGTCCTACAATGAGCAGTTCTTC.

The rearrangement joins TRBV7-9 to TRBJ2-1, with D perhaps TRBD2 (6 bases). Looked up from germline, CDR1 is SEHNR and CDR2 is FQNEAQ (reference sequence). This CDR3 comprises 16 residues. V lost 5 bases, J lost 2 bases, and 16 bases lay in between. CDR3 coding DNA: TGTGCCAGCAGCCCGATTCAGCGGGTCCCCTACAATGAGCAGTTCTTC. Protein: CASSPIQRVPYNEQFF.

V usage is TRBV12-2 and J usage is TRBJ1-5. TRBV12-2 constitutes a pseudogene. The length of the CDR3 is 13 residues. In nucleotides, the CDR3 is TGTGCAAGTCGTCGGCGGCGCAATCAGCCCCAGCATTTT. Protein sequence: CASRRRRNQPQHF.

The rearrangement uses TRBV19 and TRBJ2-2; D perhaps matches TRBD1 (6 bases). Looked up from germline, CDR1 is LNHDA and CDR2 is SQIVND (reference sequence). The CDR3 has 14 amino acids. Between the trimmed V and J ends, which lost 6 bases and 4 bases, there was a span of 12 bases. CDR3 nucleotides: TGTGCCAGTAGGGCTCAGGGGATCACCGGGGAGCTGTTTTTT. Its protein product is CASRAQGITGELFF.

This chain's CDR3 is CASSEEGGYYGYTF. The CDR3 nucleotides are TGTGCCAGCAGTGAAGAGGGGGGGTACTATGGCTACACCTTC. The chain joins TRBV6-1 to TRBJ1-2; D might be TRBD1 (6 bases). The germline gives CDR1 MNHNS, CDR2 SASEGT. V lost 1 base to trimming and J lost 3 bases, with 9 bases between them. This CDR3 is 14 amino acids long.

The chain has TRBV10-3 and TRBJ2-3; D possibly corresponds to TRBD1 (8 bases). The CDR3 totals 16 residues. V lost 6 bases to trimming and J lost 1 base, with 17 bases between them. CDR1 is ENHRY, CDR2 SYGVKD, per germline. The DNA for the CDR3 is TGTGCCATCAGCCGCACAGGGGGGGGTGGCACAGATACGCAGTATTTT. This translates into CAISRTGGGGTDTQYF.